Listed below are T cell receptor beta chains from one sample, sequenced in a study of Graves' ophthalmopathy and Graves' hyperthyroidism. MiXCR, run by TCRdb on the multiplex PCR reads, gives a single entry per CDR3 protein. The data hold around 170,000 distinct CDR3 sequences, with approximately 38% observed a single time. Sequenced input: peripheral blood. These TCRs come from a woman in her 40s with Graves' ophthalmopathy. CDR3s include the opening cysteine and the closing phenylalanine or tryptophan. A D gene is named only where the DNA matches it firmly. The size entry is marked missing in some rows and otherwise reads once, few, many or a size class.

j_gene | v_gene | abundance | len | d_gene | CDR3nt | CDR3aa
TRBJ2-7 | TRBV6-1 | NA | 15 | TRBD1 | TGTGCCAGCAGCCCCGGACAGGGAAAAACCTACGAGCAGTACTTC | CASSPGQGKTYEQYF
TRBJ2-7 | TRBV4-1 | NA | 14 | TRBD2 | TGCGCCAGCAGCTCCACTAGCGCCTCCTACGAGCAGTACTTC | CASSSTSASYEQYF
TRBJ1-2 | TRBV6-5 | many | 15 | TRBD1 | TGTGCCAGCAGCCCCGGGACAGGGGGCGCCTATGGCTACACCTTC | CASSPGTGGAYGYTF
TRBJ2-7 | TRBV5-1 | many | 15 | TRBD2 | TGCGCCAGCACCCGGGCTAGCGGGGGGATATACGAGCAGTACTTC | CASTRASGGIYEQYF
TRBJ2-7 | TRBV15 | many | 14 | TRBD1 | TGTGCCACCAGCAGAGATACAGGGGGCTACGAGCAGTACTTC | CATSRDTGGYEQYF
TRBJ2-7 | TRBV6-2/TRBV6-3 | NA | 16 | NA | TGTGCCAGCAGTTCCTCAAGAGGTACATATGCGTACGAGCAGTACTTC | CASSSSRGTYAYEQYF
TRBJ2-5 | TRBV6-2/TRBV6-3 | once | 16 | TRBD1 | TGTGCCAGCAGTTACAGTCGGGACAGGCGCGTGGAGACCCAGTACTTC | CASSYSRDRRVETQYF
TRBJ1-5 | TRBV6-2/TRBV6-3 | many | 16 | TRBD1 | TGTGCCAGCAGTTGGCGACAGGGAGATAGCAATCAGCCCCAGCATTTT | CASSWRQGDSNQPQHF
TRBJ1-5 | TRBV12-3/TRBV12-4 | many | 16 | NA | TGTGCCAGCAGTTGGGCGTCCGGGGGTGGCAATCAGCCCCAGCATTTT | CASSWASGGGNQPQHF
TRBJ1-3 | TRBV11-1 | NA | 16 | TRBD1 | TGTGCCAGCAGCCCACCGGACAGGAGCTCTGGAAACACCATATATTTT | CASSPPDRSSGNTIYF
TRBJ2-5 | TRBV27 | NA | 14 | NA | TGTGCCAGCAGTACCGCCCGGGACCCTGAGACCCAGTACTTC | CASSTARDPETQYF
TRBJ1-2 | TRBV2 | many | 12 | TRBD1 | TGTGCCAGCAAGGGACAGGGGACCGGCTACACCTTC | CASKGQGTGYTF
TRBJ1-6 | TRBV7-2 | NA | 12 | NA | TGTGCCAGCAGCTCGGAGGGTTCACCCCTCCACTTT | CASSSEGSPLHF
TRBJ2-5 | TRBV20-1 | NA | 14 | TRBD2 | TGCAGTGCTAGCCCCAGGACTAGTCGGGAGACCCAGTACTTC | CSASPRTSRETQYF
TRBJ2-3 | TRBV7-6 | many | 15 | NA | TGTGCCAGCAGCTCGAACCCGGACGGCTCAGATACGCAGTATTTT | CASSSNPDGSDTQYF
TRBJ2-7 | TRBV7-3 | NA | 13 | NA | TGTGCCAGCAGCTTAGTGCTCAGCGGAGAGCAGTACTTC | CASSLVLSGEQYF
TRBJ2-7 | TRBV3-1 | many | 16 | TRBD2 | TGTGCCAGCAGCCCCGGACTAGCGGGGGGGACCTACGAGCAGTACTTC | CASSPGLAGGTYEQYF
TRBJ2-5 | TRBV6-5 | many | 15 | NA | TGTGCCAGCAAGGGACGACTAGGGACGATGGAGACCCAGTACTTC | CASKGRLGTMETQYF
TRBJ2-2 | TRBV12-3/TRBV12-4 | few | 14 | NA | TGTGCCAGCAGTTTTGGGGCAGGGACCGGGGAGCTGTTTTTT | CASSFGAGTGELFF
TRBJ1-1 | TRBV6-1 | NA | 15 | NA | TGTGCCAGCAGACTGATATCGGGCAGCGGGCGGGATGCTTTCTTT | CASRLISGSGRDAFF
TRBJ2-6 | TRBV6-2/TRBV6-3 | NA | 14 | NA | TGTGCCAGCAGCTTAACGGCTGGGGCCAACGTCCTGACTTTC | CASSLTAGANVLTF
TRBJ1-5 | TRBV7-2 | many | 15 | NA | TGTGCCAGCAGCCCTGGGGGGACAAGCAATCAGCCCCAGCATTTT | CASSPGGTSNQPQHF
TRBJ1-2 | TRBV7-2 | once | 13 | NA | TGTGCCAGCAGCTTAGCGGAAGGGGGTGGCTACACCTTC | CASSLAEGGGYTF
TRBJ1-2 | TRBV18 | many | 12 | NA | TGTGCCAGCTCATCCGGGCCCGAGATCCACACCTTC | CASSSGPEIHTF
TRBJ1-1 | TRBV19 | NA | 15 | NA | TGTGCCAGTACCTTGACCCCGGGAAGGAACACTGAAGCTTTCTTT | CASTLTPGRNTEAFF
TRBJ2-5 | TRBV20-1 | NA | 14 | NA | TGCAGTGCTAGAACGGGACGAGGGTTTGAGACCCAGTACTTC | CSARTGRGFETQYF
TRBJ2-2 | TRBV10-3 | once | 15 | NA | TGTGCCACCCGCCTGGAGGGAGGCCACACCGGGGAGCTGTTTTTT | CATRLEGGHTGELFF
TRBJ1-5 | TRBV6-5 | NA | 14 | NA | TGTGCCAGCAGTTACTCCCGGGACAATCAGCCCCAGCATTTT | CASSYSRDNQPQHF
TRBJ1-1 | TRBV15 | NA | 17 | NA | TGTGCCACCAGCAGGCTACCAACAGGGTTGGTTGGCACTGAAGCTTTCTTT | CATSRLPTGLVGTEAFF
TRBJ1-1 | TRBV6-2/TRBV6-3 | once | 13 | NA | TGTGCCAGCAGTCCGATTTTGTTGACTGAAGCTTTCTTT | CASSPILLTEAFF
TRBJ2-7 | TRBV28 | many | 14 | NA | TGTGCCAGCAGTTTTAACAGGGACCCCCACGAGCAGTACTTC | CASSFNRDPHEQYF
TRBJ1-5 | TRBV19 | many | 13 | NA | TGTGCCAGTAGTACGGCTTTGGGCCAGCCCCAGCATTTT | CASSTALGQPQHF
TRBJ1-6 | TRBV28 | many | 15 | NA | TGTGCCAGCAGTTTTTCTCGGGGGTCGGGTTCACCCCTCCACTTT | CASSFSRGSGSPLHF
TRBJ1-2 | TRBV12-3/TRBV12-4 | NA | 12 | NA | TGTGCCAGCAGTTCAGGGAGCGGTGGCTACACCTTC | CASSSGSGGYTF
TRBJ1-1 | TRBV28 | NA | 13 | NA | TGTGCCAGCAGGGAAATCATGAACACTGAAGCTTTCTTT | CASREIMNTEAFF
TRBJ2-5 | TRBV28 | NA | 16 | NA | TGTGCCAGCAGTTCCCCCCCCGGGCAGGTTCAAGAGACCCAGTACTTC | CASSSPPGQVQETQYF
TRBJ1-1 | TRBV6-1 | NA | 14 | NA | TGTGCCAGCAGTACCCGGACGGTGGACACTGAAGCTTTCTTT | CASSTRTVDTEAFF
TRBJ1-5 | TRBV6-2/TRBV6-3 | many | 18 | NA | TGTGCCAGCAGTTACGGTCGGAGGGGCGGGGCGAGCAATCAGCCCCAGCATTTT | CASSYGRRGGASNQPQHF
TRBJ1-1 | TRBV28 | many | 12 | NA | TGTGCCAGCAGTGCCCTAATCACTGAAGCTTTCTTT | CASSALITEAFF
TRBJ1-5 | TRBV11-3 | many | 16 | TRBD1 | TGTGCCAGCAGCTTAGGTATCGACAGGGGTTCTCAGCCCCAGCATTTT | CASSLGIDRGSQPQHF
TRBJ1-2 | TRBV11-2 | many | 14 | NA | TGTGCCAGCAGTCATGGGGGCGTCTTTTATGGCTACACCTTC | CASSHGGVFYGYTF
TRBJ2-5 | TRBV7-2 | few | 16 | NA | TGTGCCAGCAGCTTAGGTTACAGGTCGACTGGGGAGACCCAGTACTTC | CASSLGYRSTGETQYF
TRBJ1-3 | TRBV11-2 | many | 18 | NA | TGTGCCAGCAGCTTAGACCGTGGGGGGGCGGTGGTTGGAAACACCATATATTTT | CASSLDRGGAVVGNTIYF
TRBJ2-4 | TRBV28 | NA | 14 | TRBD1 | TGTGCCAGCAGTTTGGGGGGACAGGCGAACATTCAGTACTTC | CASSLGGQANIQYF
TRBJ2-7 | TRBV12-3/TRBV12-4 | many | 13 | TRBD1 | TGTGCCAGCAGTTTACAGGGGGCACGACGGCAGTACTTC | CASSLQGARRQYF
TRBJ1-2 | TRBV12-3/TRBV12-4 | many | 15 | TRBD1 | TGTGCCAGCAGTTTCGCCGGGACAGGCGGCTATGGCTACACCTTC | CASSFAGTGGYGYTF
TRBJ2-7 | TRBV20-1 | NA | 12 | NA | TGCAGTGCTAGAGGGAGTCGATACGAGCAGTACTTC | CSARGSRYEQYF
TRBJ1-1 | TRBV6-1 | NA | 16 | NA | TGTGCCAGCAGTGAATTACGGACGCCCCTTTTCACTGAAGCTTTCTTT | CASSELRTPLFTEAFF
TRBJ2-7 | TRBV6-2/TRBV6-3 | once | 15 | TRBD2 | TGTGCCAGCAGTACCGCACTAGCGGGAGCCTACGAGCAGTACTTC | CASSTALAGAYEQYF
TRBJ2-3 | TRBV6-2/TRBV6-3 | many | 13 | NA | TGTGCCAGCAATGGCTCAGGGTTCGATACGCAGTATTTT | CASNGSGFDTQYF
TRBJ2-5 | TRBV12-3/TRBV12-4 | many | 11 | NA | TGTGCCAGCAGCCGCAAAGAGACCCAGTACTTC | CASSRKETQYF
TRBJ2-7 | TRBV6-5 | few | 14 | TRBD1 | TGTGCCAGCAGTTCGACAGGGGTAACCTACGAGCAGTACTTC | CASSSTGVTYEQYF
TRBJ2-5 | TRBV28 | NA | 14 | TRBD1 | TGTGCCAGCAGTCGTGGGACAGGGATGGAGACCCAGTACTTC | CASSRGTGMETQYF
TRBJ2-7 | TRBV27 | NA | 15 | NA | TGTGCCAGCAGTTTATCGAACTTGGCGCCCTACGAGCAGTACTTC | CASSLSNLAPYEQYF
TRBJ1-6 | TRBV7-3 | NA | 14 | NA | TGTGCCAGCAGCCCAAAAAGGGCAGATTCACCCCTCCACTTT | CASSPKRADSPLHF
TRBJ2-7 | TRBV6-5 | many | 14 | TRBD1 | TGTGCCAGCAGTTACTCTACAGGGGTCTACGAGCAGTACTTC | CASSYSTGVYEQYF
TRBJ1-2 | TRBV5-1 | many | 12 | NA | TGCGCCAGCACCCAAACAGGGAACGGCTACACCTTC | CASTQTGNGYTF
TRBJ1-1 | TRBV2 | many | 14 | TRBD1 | TGTGCCAGTAGGGGGCACGCACAGAACACTGAAGCTTTCTTT | CASRGHAQNTEAFF